The 19 T cell receptor beta chains reported below all come from one sample, sequenced in a study of siplizumab effects on memory and regulatory T cells. Data came from immunoSEQ multiplex PCR; TCRdb stores just in-frame clones and leaves some out. Of some 100,000 clones detected, about 91% appear once; the ten largest clones hold 0.55% to 0.85%. The sample taken for sequencing was Tregs sorted from blood. These receptors all come from a human donor in good health.

V gene TRBV19 combines with J gene TRBJ1-1, with 8 bases that match TRBD1. Germline V lookup: CDR1 LNHDA, CDR2 SQIVND (reference sequence). Trimming took 3 bases from V and 1 from J; bases not matched to a gene: 16. CDR3 size: 19 residues. CDR3 bases: TGTGCCAGTAGTATTCCGTATACCGGGACAGGCCTGAGGAACACTGAAGCTTTCTTT. Translating it yields CASSIPYTGTGLRNTEAFF.

The gene calls are TRBV5-1 and TRBJ2-5; no firm D call. The CDR3 has 16 residues. The germline V gene has CDR1 SGHRS and CDR2 YFSETQ. Trimming took off 0 bases at V and 0 bases at J, with 12 bases between the two ends. The CDR3 region is CASSLGGQLNQETQYF. In DNA form, the CDR3 reads TGCGCCAGCAGCTTGGGTGGGCAATTAAACCAAGAGACCCAGTACTTC.

The chain combines TRBV19 with TRBJ2-7; TRBD1 matches 9 bases. CDR1 and CDR2 (germline): LNHDA, SQIVND (reference sequence). V lost 4 bases to trimming and J lost 4 bases; unmatched junction nucleotides: 2. The CDR3 consists of 13 residues. The CDR3 is CASSTGQGYEQYF. CDR3 DNA: TGTGCCAGTAGTACGGGACAGGGTTACGAGCAGTACTTC.

With respect to this clone: Other DNA sequences of this sample code for an identical CDR3. The CDR3 nucleotides are TGTGCCAGCTCACCTGAAGAGACCCAGTACTTC. This gives the protein CASSPEETQYF. The chain links TRBV18 to TRBJ2-5; D remains ambiguous. The CDR3 is 11 residues long. The V end was cut by 3 bases, the J end by 3 bases, with 2 bases between. Per germline, CDR1 KGHSH and CDR2 LQKENI.

The chain carries TRBV5-1 and TRBJ1-2; the D is unclear. V was clipped by 4 bases and J by 0 bases, with 13 bases between them. Germline values: CDR1 SGHRS, CDR2 YFSETQ. This CDR3 has 15 residues. The CDR3 coding sequence is TGCGCCAGCAGCACGAGAGATTACTCTAACTATGGCTACACCTTC. Translating it yields CASSTRDYSNYGYTF.

The rearrangement links TRBV10-3 to TRBJ2-1; TRBD2 is a possible D gene (6 bases). Germline-derived CDR1 and CDR2 are ENHRY and SYGVKD. This CDR3 spans 13 amino acids. Trimming cost V 6 bases and J 8 bases, with 14 bases left between them. The CDR3 protein is CAIRAGSTDEQFF. CDR3 nucleotides: TGTGCCATCAGGGCGGGATCTACCGATGAGCAGTTCTTC.

The rearrangement links TRBV6-1 to TRBJ2-4, with D maybe TRBD2 (6 bases). Between the trimmed V and J ends, which lost 6 bases and 0 bases, there was a span of 9 bases. CDR3 length: 14 residues. Germline values: CDR1 MNHNS, CDR2 SASEGT. CDR3 residues: CASRGTLAKNIQYF. The CDR3 region has the DNA TGTGCCAGCAGAGGGACTCTAGCCAAAAACATTCAGTACTTC.

This chain joins TRBV13 and TRBJ2-1, with a possible D match to TRBD2 (6 bases). The germline V and J ends were trimmed by 3 bases and 4 bases, with 13 bases remaining between them. The CDR3 covers 15 residues. Germline V lookup: CDR1 PRHDT, CDR2 FYEKMQ (reference sequence). The CDR3: CASSLGTQNYNEQFF. CDR3 nucleotide sequence: TGTGCCAGCAGCTTGGGGACTCAGAATTACAATGAGCAGTTCTTC.

The chain links TRBV5-6 to TRBJ1-2; 9 nucleotides line up with TRBD1. CDR3 length: 15 amino acids. CDR1 SGHDT and CDR2 YYEEEE come from the germline V gene. Trimming took 0 bases from V and 1 from J; bases not matched to a gene: 1. Written as DNA, the CDR3 is TGTGCCAGCAGCTTGGGGGACAGGGTTAACTATGGCTACACCTTC. This translates into CASSLGDRVNYGYTF. Supplemented by reference TRBV5-6 and TRBJ1-2, the full variable domain reads DAGVTQSPTHLIKTRGQQVTLRCSPKSGHDTVSWYQQALGQGPQFIFQYYEEEERQRGNFPDRFSGHQFPNYSSELNVNALLLGDSALYLCASSLGDRVNYGYTFGSGTRLTVV.

This clone has more than one count but fewer than ten. The chain employs TRBV5-1 and TRBJ1-2, with a weak D call TRBD1 (6 bases). The CDR3 runs to 14 residues. V was cut by 4 bases and J by 5 bases, with 15 bases left in between. Germline CDR1 SGHRS, CDR2 YFSETQ. In nucleotides, the CDR3 is TGCGCCAGCAGCGGATGGGGGGGCGCTTATGGCTACACCTTC. This translates into CASSGWGGAYGYTF. Combining the CDR3 with reference TRBV5-1 and TRBJ1-2 gives the whole variable domain KAGVTQTPRYLIKTRGQQVTLSCSPISGHRSVSWYQQTPGQGLQFLFEYFSETQRNKGNFPGRFSGRQFSNSRSEMNVSTLELGDSALYLCASSGWGGAYGYTFGSGTRLTVV.

The chain carries TRBV19 and TRBJ2-5, with no clear D. The CDR3 totals 17 residues. V lost 2 bases to trimming and J lost 5 bases, with 21 bases between them. In germline, CDR1 is LNHDA, CDR2 SQIVND (reference sequence). The CDR3 sequence: CASSINIPGPDGETQYF. CDR3 bases: TGTGCCAGTAGTATAAATATCCCAGGACCCGACGGGGAGACCCAGTACTTC.

The chain employs TRBV11-2 and TRBJ2-7; TRBD2 aligns across 7 bases. The V gene end was trimmed by 7 bases and the J gene end by 5 bases; junction bases not matched to a gene: 11. CDR1 is SGHAT, CDR2 FQNNGV, per germline. This CDR3 contains 14 residues. The CDR3 DNA sequence: TGTGCCAGCACACCCGGACTAGTTATCGACGAGCAGTACTTC. The encoded protein is CASTPGLVIDEQYF.

This chain links TRBV10-3 with TRBJ2-1, with TRBD1 matching 9 bases. This CDR3 has 13 residues. J was trimmed by 8 bases and V by 6 bases; bases with no gene match: 5. Germline lookup yields CDR1 ENHRY and CDR2 SYGVKD. CDR3 nucleotide sequence: TGTGCCATCAGGGGACAGGGTACGGATGAGCAGTTCTTC. Translated, it gives CAIRGQGTDEQFF.

The chain joins TRBV6-1 to TRBJ2-7; D is perhaps TRBD1 or TRBD2 (7 bases each). Trimming stripped 3 bases from V and 3 bases from J, with 12 bases between. The CDR3 has 14 amino acids. Germline CDR1 reads MNHNS; CDR2 reads SASEGT. The CDR3 nucleotides read TGTGCCAGCAGTGAGGCAGGGGGGGTCTACGAGCAGTACTTC. Its protein product is CASSEAGGVYEQYF.

The chain joins TRBV14 to TRBJ2-2; 7 bases agree with TRBD2. J was trimmed by 5 bases and V by 0 bases; bases with no gene match: 15. The CDR3 contains 19 residues. Germline V lookup: CDR1 SGHDN, CDR2 FVKESK. This chain's CDR3 is CASSQDQRWGLPLTGELFF. In DNA, the CDR3 is TGTGCCAGCAGCCAAGATCAAAGATGGGGACTACCTCTTACCGGGGAGCTGTTTTTT.

The chain links TRBV5-1 to TRBJ2-3; maybe TRBD2 (6 bases). Trimming took 2 bases from V and 3 from J, leaving 16 bases between them. The CDR3 totals 16 residues. From germline, CDR1 is SGHRS and CDR2 YFSETQ. The CDR3 region has the DNA TGCGCCAGCAGCTTTGGCGGGAACGCAAGGACAGATACGCAGTATTTT. Translating gives CASSFGGNARTDTQYF.

The chain is built from TRBV6-6 and TRBJ1-1, with D hard to call. With 4 bases removed from V and 5 bases from J, the gap between germline ends came to 8 bases. The CDR3 contains 12 residues. Germline lookup yields CDR1 MNHNY and CDR2 SVGAGI (reference sequence). The CDR3 DNA is TGTGCCAGCAGTTTCGAAGTGACTGAAGCTTTCTTT. Translating it yields CASSFEVTEAFF.

The chain couples TRBV6-6 to TRBJ2-1; no firm D call. Germline CDR1 is MNHNY and CDR2 is SVGAGI (reference sequence). This CDR3 spans 13 amino acids. The V end was cut by 6 bases, the J end by 7 bases, with 13 bases between. CDR3 DNA sequence: TGTGCCAGCAGCGACAAAGGGTGGAATGAGCAGTTCTTC. As protein: CASSDKGWNEQFF.

This rearrangement joins TRBV19 to TRBJ2-7; D unresolved. The germline V and J ends were trimmed by 1 base and 2 bases, with 6 bases remaining between them. The CDR3 runs 13 residues. Germline V gene data show CDR1 as LNHDA and CDR2 as SQIVND (reference sequence). The CDR3, as DNA: TGTGCCAGTAGTATAGGGGCCGCCTACGAGCAGTACTTC. Translation gives CASSIGAAYEQYF.